Shown below are 27 T cell receptor beta chains from a single sample sequenced in a study of blood T cell repertoires in COVID-19. The assay was immunoSEQ multiplex PCR, and TCRdb's table has in-frame clones only and misses some. The sample yields about 190,000 clones, roughly 80% seen once. Sequencing used peripheral blood. These receptors originate from a woman aged 25 to 39 with acute or convalescent COVID-19.

The chain recombines TRBV28 with TRBJ2-1; 12 bases map to TRBD2. Trimming took 5 bases from V and 4 from J; bases not matched to a gene: 6. The germline V gene encodes CDR1 MDHEN and CDR2 SYDVKM. CDR3 length equals 16 residues. Written as DNA, the CDR3 is TGTGCCAGCAGTCCACTAGCGGGAGGCCGATACAATGAGCAGTTCTTC. This gives the protein CASSPLAGGRYNEQFF.

This clone was picked up one time. CDR3 in amino acids: CASWREVGTEAFF. CDR3 nucleotides: TGTGCCAGCTGGCGAGAGGTTGGTACTGAAGCTTTCTTT. This rearrangement joins TRBV18 to TRBJ1-1; D is ambiguous. With 7 bases removed from V and 5 bases from J, the gap between germline ends came to 14 bases. The CDR3 is 13 amino acids. CDR1 and CDR2 (germline): KGHSH, LQKENI.

This clone has just one count. The chain uses TRBV28 and TRBJ2-5; perhaps TRBD2 as D (7 bases). Trimming took off 6 bases at V and 5 bases at J, with 16 bases between the two ends. CDR3 length: 14 amino acids. Germline CDR1 is MDHEN and CDR2 is SYDVKM. The CDR3 coding sequence is TGTGCCAGCAGCAGTGGGGGGGCCGTTGAGACCCAGTACTTC. Translation gives CASSSGGAVETQYF. Using reference TRBV28 and TRBJ2-5 for the parts outside the CDR3, the full variable domain is DVKVTQSSRYLVKRTGEKVFLECVQDMDHENMFWYRQDPGLGLRLIYFSYDVKMKEKGDIPEGYSVSREKKERFSLILESASTNQTSMYLCASSSGGAVETQYFGPGTRLLVL.

The count of this clone is one. This chain links TRBV9 with TRBJ2-3, with D possibly TRBD1 on 5 matching bases. CDR1 and CDR2 from the germline V gene are SGDLS and YYNGEE. Deletions cut 0 bases from V and 1 base from J, with 12 bases between. CDR3 length equals 16 residues. The CDR3 coding sequence is TGTGCCAGCAGCGTAGCTCTAGGGGTCGGCACAGATACGCAGTATTTT. Amino acid sequence: CASSVALGVGTDTQYF.

This clone has only a few counts. The rearrangement uses TRBV27 and TRBJ1-1; 7 bases map to TRBD1. This CDR3 region has 17 residues. CDR1 MNHEY and CDR2 SMNVEV come from the germline V gene (reference sequence). V trimming: 8 bases; J trimming: 1 base; junction bases outside the gene matches: 16. DNA of the CDR3: TGTGCCAGCGGATCGGGTGGCGTAAACAGGGGGAACACTGAAGCTTTCTTT. Translation gives CASGSGGVNRGNTEAFF.

This clone was seen only a few times. V usage is TRBV5-1 and J usage is TRBJ2-3; no definite D call. Trimming took 4 bases from V and 8 from J, leaving 11 bases between them. CDR3 length equals 12 residues. The germline CDR1 and CDR2 sequences are SGHRS and YFSETQ. CDR3 sequence (DNA): TGCGCCAGCAGCCAAGCAACGGGTACGCAGTATTTT. Protein product: CASSQATGTQYF.

The chain recombines TRBV9 with TRBJ2-5; 8 bases agree with TRBD2. Germline values: CDR1 SGDLS, CDR2 YYNGEE. The CDR3 runs to 17 residues. V lost 0 bases, J lost 1 base, and 8 bases stayed unmatched. The DNA of the CDR3 is TGTGCCAGCAGCGTAGATATGGGACTAGGACTCCAAGAGACCCAGTACTTC. Translating gives CASSVDMGLGLQETQYF.

The chain couples TRBV27 to TRBJ2-1; 7 nucleotides agree with TRBD2. V was pared by 5 bases and J by 6 bases, with 7 bases of the junction left unmatched. Germline CDR1 is MNHEY and CDR2 is SMNVEV (reference sequence). This CDR3 spans 14 amino acids. CDR3 bases: TGTGCCAGCAGTCGTGCGGGGGTATCCAATGAGCAGTTCTTC. Protein product: CASSRAGVSNEQFF.

The chain couples TRBV10-3 to TRBJ1-2; D gene ambiguous. V lost 5 bases to trimming and J lost 6 bases, with 10 bases between them. CDR1 and CDR2 (germline): ENHRY, SYGVKD. The CDR3 runs 12 residues. The CDR3 DNA follows: TGTGCCATCAGTACGCCGGGGAATGGCTACACCTTC. This translates into CAISTPGNGYTF.

The CDR3 loop is CASSLGASGGGNEQFF. CDR3 DNA: TGTGCCAGCAGCTTAGGTGCGTCGGGGGGCGGGAATGAGCAGTTCTTC. This chain uses TRBV7-8 with TRBJ2-1; D might be TRBD2 (7 bases). V dropped 1 base and J dropped 7 bases, with 17 bases sitting between them. The CDR3 sequence is 16 residues long. Germline V gene sequence: CDR1 SGHVS, CDR2 FQNEAQ.

The V call is TRBV5-1, the J call TRBJ1-2, with D tentatively TRBD1 (5 bases). Trimming left V 4 bases short and J 8 bases short, with 18 bases between. The CDR3 is 14 residues long. Germline values: CDR1 SGHRS, CDR2 YFSETQ. CDR3 sequence reads: CASSPGAGLRGYTF. CDR3 sequence (DNA): TGCGCCAGCAGCCCTGGGGCAGGCCTTCGCGGCTACACCTTC.

The chain has TRBV6-5 and TRBJ1-4, with TRBD1 matching over 9 bases. The junction had 9 bases not matched to a gene; V was cut back by 5 bases and J by 8 bases. CDR3 length: 15 residues. Germline values: CDR1 MNHEY, CDR2 SVGAGI. CDR3 loop: CASSQWTGATEKLFF. The CDR3 bases are TGTGCCAGCAGTCAATGGACAGGGGCGACAGAAAAACTGTTTTTT.

This chain joins TRBV5-6 and TRBJ2-1, with 14 nucleotides matching TRBD2. The CDR3 runs to 17 residues. The trim removed 4 bases at V and 8 bases at J, leaving 11 bases unmatched. Germline CDR1 and CDR2: SGHDT and YYEEEE. The CDR3 loop is CASSPRLAGGRRDEQFF. Here the CDR3 DNA reads TGTGCCAGCAGCCCGCGACTAGCGGGGGGGAGAAGGGATGAGCAGTTCTTC.

The genes are TRBV19 and TRBJ2-2; no clear D. Per germline, CDR1 LNHDA and CDR2 SQIVND (reference sequence). CDR3 length: 14 amino acids. Trimming pared 3 bases from V and 1 base from J, leaving 6 bases between. The CDR3 nucleotides read TGTGCCAGTAGTATTACCGGGAACACCGGGGAGCTGTTTTTT. This sequence encodes CASSITGNTGELFF.

The CDR3 sequence is CASSVGPKLPGYTF. CDR3 in DNA: TGCGCCAGCAGCGTGGGGCCCAAGTTACCTGGCTACACCTTC. The chain uses TRBV5-1 and TRBJ1-2, with D maybe TRBD1 (5 bases). V gave up 4 bases and J gave up 7 bases, with 17 bases separating them. The germline V gene has CDR1 SGHRS and CDR2 YFSETQ. The CDR3 covers 14 residues. Using reference TRBV5-1 and TRBJ1-2 for the parts outside the CDR3, the full variable domain is KAGVTQTPRYLIKTRGQQVTLSCSPISGHRSVSWYQQTPGQGLQFLFEYFSETQRNKGNFPGRFSGRQFSNSRSEMNVSTLELGDSALYLCASSVGPKLPGYTFGSGTRLTVV.

The chain is built from TRBV7-7 and TRBJ2-5, with 10 bases matching TRBD1. This CDR3 is built from 16 residues. The germline gives CDR1 SSHAT, CDR2 FNYEAQ (reference sequence). Trimming took 5 bases from V and 5 from J; bases not matched to a gene: 11. The CDR3 region is CASSLQPTGGRETQYF. CDR3 in DNA: TGTGCCAGCAGCCTGCAACCGACAGGGGGCCGGGAGACCCAGTACTTC.

This clone was counted once. V gene TRBV29-1 combines with J gene TRBJ2-1, with D perhaps matching TRBD2 (5 bases). V shed 7 bases and J shed 8 bases, with 15 bases lying between them. The germline CDR1 and CDR2 sequences are SQVTM and ANQGSEA. CDR3 length equals 12 residues. CDR3 bases: TGCAGCGCGAGTCTAGCTCGAGATGAGCAGTTCTTC. Translated, it gives CSASLARDEQFF.

The genes are TRBV27 and TRBJ2-1, with 9 positions matching TRBD2. V lost 2 bases to trimming and J lost 6 bases; unmatched junction nucleotides: 8. Looked up from germline, CDR1 is MNHEY and CDR2 is SMNVEV (reference sequence). The CDR3 is 16 amino acids. The CDR3 DNA reads as TGTGCCAGCAGTTTAAACCGGGCGGGGGGGGTCAATGAGCAGTTCTTC. This sequence encodes CASSLNRAGGVNEQFF.

This clone was counted a few times. J is TRBJ2-5 and V is TRBV7-9; TRBD1 aligns across 9 bases. The CDR3 contains 15 residues. The J segment lost 9 bases and the V segment lost 4 bases, leaving 12 bases of the junction unmatched. Germline CDR1 reads SEHNR; CDR2 reads FQNEAQ (reference sequence). Here the CDR3 DNA reads TGTGCCAGCAGCTACGGGACAGGGCAACGGGGGTCCCAGTACTTC. Its protein is CASSYGTGQRGSQYF.

The rearrangement links TRBV4-3 to TRBJ2-7; D not resolved. This CDR3 region has 15 residues. Trimming cost V 0 bases and J 0 bases, with 9 bases left between them. Germline CDR1 reads LGHNA; CDR2 reads YSLEER. The CDR3 coding sequence is TGCGCCAGCAGCCAAGATCGGAGCAGCTCCTACGAGCAGTACTTC. Its translation: CASSQDRSSSYEQYF.

This clone has just one count. DNA of the CDR3: TGTGCCAGCAGCCCCGCCAGGGGAGTTGAAAAACTGTTTTTT. As protein: CASSPARGVEKLFF. The V and J genes are TRBV3-1 (or the pseudogene TRBV3-2) and TRBJ1-4; D may be TRBD1 (6 bases). CDR3 size: 14 residues. Trimming pared 4 bases from V and 7 bases from J, leaving 13 bases between. CDR1 and CDR2 from the germline V gene are LGHDT and YNNKEL (reference sequence).

The rearrangement uses TRBV30 and TRBJ1-2; the D is unclear. V gave up 2 bases and J gave up 8 bases, with 9 bases separating them. CDR1 and CDR2 (germline): GTSNPN, SVGIG (reference sequence). This CDR3 contains 11 residues. This CDR3 reads CAWSQSPGYTF. CDR3 coding DNA: TGTGCCTGGAGTCAGTCCCCCGGCTACACCTTC.

This clone was recorded once. The V gene is TRBV28, the J gene TRBJ2-7, with 7 bases aligning to TRBD1. With 3 bases clipped from V and 0 bases from J, the junction kept 5 bases outside the gene matches. Germline V CDR1 and CDR2: MDHEN, SYDVKM. CDR3 length: 15 residues. The CDR3 protein is CASSLAGTVSYEQYF. In nucleotides, the CDR3 is TGTGCCAGCAGTTTGGCCGGGACAGTCTCCTACGAGCAGTACTTC.

This clone was recorded only once. The chain has TRBV18 and TRBJ1-5, with 7 positions matching TRBD1. This CDR3 is built from 16 residues. The J segment lost 7 bases and the V segment lost 2 bases, leaving 11 bases of the junction unmatched. Germline V gene lookup returns CDR1 KGHSH and CDR2 LQKENI. This CDR3 is CASSPLKEGANQPQHF. The CDR3 region has the DNA TGTGCCAGCTCACCATTAAAGGAGGGGGCAAACCAGCCCCAGCATTTT.

The V call is TRBV7-9, the J call TRBJ1-5, with 7 bases fitting TRBD1. The CDR3 extends over 16 amino acids. The V gene end was trimmed by 2 bases and the J gene end by 0 bases; junction bases not matched to a gene: 4. Germline assignment: CDR1 SEHNR and CDR2 FQNEAQ (reference sequence). CDR3 sequence (DNA): TGTGCCAGCAGCTTATCGGGACAGTATAGCAATCAGCCCCAGCATTTT. Protein: CASSLSGQYSNQPQHF.

The genes are TRBV29-1 and TRBJ2-3; the match to TRBD1 covers 9 bases. Trimming took 5 bases from V and 4 from J; bases not matched to a gene: 7. The CDR3 is 14 amino acids. CDR1 and CDR2 from the germline V gene are SQVTM and ANQGSEA. This CDR3 is CSVPGQGTPDTQYF. The DNA for the CDR3 is TGCAGCGTTCCTGGACAGGGGACCCCAGATACGCAGTATTTT.

V is TRBV5-5 and J is TRBJ1-1; possible D gene TRBD1, 6 bases. The germline gives CDR1 SGHKS, CDR2 YYEKEE (reference sequence). This CDR3 is 16 amino acids long. Trimming stripped 3 bases from V and 4 bases from J, with 19 bases between. CDR3 sequence (DNA): TGTGCCAGCAGCTCCCTCCCGCCAGGGGCGAGCACTGAAGCTTTCTTT. This gives the protein CASSSLPPGASTEAFF.